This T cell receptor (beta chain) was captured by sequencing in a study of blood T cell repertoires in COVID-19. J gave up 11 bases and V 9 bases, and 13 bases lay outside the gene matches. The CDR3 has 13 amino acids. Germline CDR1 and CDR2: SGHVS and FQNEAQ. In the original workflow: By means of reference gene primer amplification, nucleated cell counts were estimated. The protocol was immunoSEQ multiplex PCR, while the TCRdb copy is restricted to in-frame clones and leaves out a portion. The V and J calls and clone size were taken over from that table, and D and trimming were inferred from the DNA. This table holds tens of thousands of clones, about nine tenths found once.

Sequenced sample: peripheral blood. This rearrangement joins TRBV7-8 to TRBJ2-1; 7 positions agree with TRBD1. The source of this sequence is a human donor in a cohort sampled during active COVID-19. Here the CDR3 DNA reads TGTGCCAGTGAAACCAAAAGGACAGGACAGCAGTTCTTC. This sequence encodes CASETKRTGQQFF. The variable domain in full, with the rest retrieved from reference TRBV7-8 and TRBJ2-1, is GAGVSQSPRYKVAKRGQDVALRCDPISGHVSLFWYQQALGQGPEFLTYFQNEAQLDKSGLPSDRFFAERPEGSVSTLKIQRTQQEDSAVYLCASETKRTGQQFFGPGTRLTVL.